Each of the 23 T cell receptor beta chains below was sequenced from the same sample in a study of blood T cell repertoires in COVID-19. Clones were sequenced by immunoSEQ multiplex PCR, and TCRdb holds only the in-frame ones, with some missing. Of over 90,000 clones listed, 84% are singletons. Sequences were obtained from peripheral blood. These receptors all stem from a human donor in a cohort sampled during active or convalescent COVID-19.

The V and J genes are TRBV2 and TRBJ1-1; perhaps TRBD1 as D (6 bases). This CDR3 has 13 residues. From germline, CDR1 is SNHLY and CDR2 FYNNEI. Deletions cut 7 bases from V and 0 bases from J, with 9 bases between. The DNA for the CDR3 is TGTGCCAGCAAGGGGGAAATGAACACTGAAGCTTTCTTT. It codes for CASKGEMNTEAFF.

This chain links TRBV19 with TRBJ1-2; perhaps TRBD1 as D (5 bases). In germline, CDR1 is LNHDA, CDR2 SQIVND (reference sequence). The CDR3 totals 11 residues. The V end was cut by 9 bases, the J end by 6 bases, with 11 bases between. CDR3 in DNA: TGTGCCAGACCTACAGGTGATGGCTACACCTTC. Translating it yields CARPTGDGYTF.

This clone was seen only once. Other nucleotide sequences from this sample produce the same CDR3. The chain uses TRBV10-3 and TRBJ2-6, with a tentative D call TRBD2 (6 bases). CDR1 is ENHRY and CDR2 is SYGVKD in the germline V gene. The V gene lost 3 bases and the J gene lost 4 bases, with 10 bases spanning the gap. This CDR3 comprises 15 residues. The DNA for the CDR3 is TGTGCCATCAGTGATCGGGGGACCGGGGCCAACGTCCTGACTTTC. Translated: CAISDRGTGANVLTF.

The chain uses TRBV4-2 and TRBJ2-7; 8 nucleotides line up with TRBD1. The CDR3 has 15 residues. J gave up 3 bases and V 4 bases, and 8 bases lay outside the gene matches. Germline assignment: CDR1 LGHNA and CDR2 YNFKEQ. CDR3 coding DNA: TGTGCCAGCAGCCCCCGACAGGGGTCCAGCTACGAGCAGTACTTC. It specifies CASSPRQGSSYEQYF.

V gene TRBV7-3 combines with J gene TRBJ2-1; 7 nucleotides align to TRBD2. Trimming took 3 bases from V and 3 from J; bases not matched to a gene: 8. CDR1 and CDR2 from the germline V gene are SGHTA and FQGTGA. There are 16 residues in the CDR3. CDR3 bases: TGTGCCAGCAGCTTCCGAGCGGGGATGAACTACAATGAGCAGTTCTTC. It encodes CASSFRAGMNYNEQFF.

The chain joins TRBV18 to TRBJ1-2; tentative D call: TRBD1 (5 bases). Trimming took off 0 bases at V and 7 bases at J, with 18 bases between the two ends. The CDR3 extends over 16 amino acids. Germline assignment: CDR1 KGHSH and CDR2 LQKENI. The CDR3: CASSPPVARESSGYTF. The CDR3 DNA sequence: TGTGCCAGCTCACCACCAGTCGCCAGGGAATCAAGTGGCTACACCTTC.

This rearrangement joins TRBV2 to TRBJ1-2; 7 bases line up with TRBD1. Germline-derived CDR1 and CDR2 are SNHLY and FYNNEI. The junction had 6 bases not matched to a gene; V was cut back by 4 bases and J by 7 bases. This CDR3 is built from 13 residues. The CDR3 nucleotides are TGTGCCAGCAGTGGGGGACAGTGGTCTGGCTACACCTTC. Residues: CASSGGQWSGYTF.

In its sample, this clone was seen a few times. J is TRBJ2-1 and V is TRBV28; TRBD2 matches 10 bases. The ends lost 6 bases at V and 2 bases at J; junction bases unmatched: 4. Germline-derived CDR1 and CDR2 are MDHEN and SYDVKM. The CDR3 length is 15 residues. Here the CDR3 reads CASRLGTSAYNEQFF. CDR3 DNA sequence: TGTGCCAGCAGACTAGGGACTAGCGCCTACAATGAGCAGTTCTTC.

V is TRBV5-4 and J is TRBJ2-3; TRBD1 is a possible D gene (6 bases). V was trimmed by 4 bases and J by 3 bases, leaving 18 bases between them. The CDR3 covers 16 residues. Germline CDR1 reads SGHNT; CDR2 reads YYREEE (reference sequence). The CDR3 sequence is CASSLRAGVGTDTQYF. The CDR3 DNA sequence: TGTGCCAGCAGCCTGAGGGCAGGGGTGGGAACAGATACGCAGTATTTT.

V is TRBV3-1 (or the pseudogene TRBV3-2) and J is TRBJ2-5, with D perhaps TRBD2 (7 bases). CDR1 and CDR2 (germline): LGHDT, YNNKEL (reference sequence). CDR3 length: 15 residues. V lost 7 bases, J lost 4 bases, and 19 bases lay in between. The CDR3 is CASTILGGGRETQYF. The CDR3 DNA reads TGTGCCAGCACCATTTTGGGGGGGGGCCGAGAGACCCAGTACTTC.

V usage is TRBV21-1 and J usage is TRBJ1-5; the table gives TRBD1 as D, unverified against the DNA. TRBV21-1 is termed a pseudogene. CDR3 length: 17 residues. CDR3: CASSRLQGTGCNQPQHF. CDR3 nucleotide sequence: TGTGCCAGCAGCAGATTACAGGGGACAGGTTGCAATCAGCCCCAGCATTTT.

This clone appeared once. CDR3 nucleotide sequence: TGTGCCAGCAGCGGGACTAGCGGGGGGGCCCTGAGAAAAGAGACCCAGTACTTC. This translates into CASSGTSGGALRKETQYF. The chain is built from TRBV9 and TRBJ2-5; 15 bases agree with TRBD2. CDR3 length: 18 amino acids. V lost 3 bases, J lost 3 bases, and 9 bases stayed unmatched. CDR1 and CDR2 from the germline V gene are SGDLS and YYNGEE.

The CDR3, as DNA: TGTGCCAGCAGTATCCACAGGGCGCCCTACGAGCAGTACTTC. Translation: CASSIHRAPYEQYF. This chain uses TRBV28 with TRBJ2-7, with a possible D match to TRBD1 (6 bases). The V end was cut by 5 bases, the J end by 2 bases, with 13 bases between. This CDR3 region has 14 residues. CDR1 is MDHEN, CDR2 SYDVKM, per germline.

V usage is TRBV11-2 and J usage is TRBJ1-1, with TRBD1 as a possible D gene (6 bases). The germline V and J ends were trimmed by 4 bases and 0 bases, with 21 bases remaining between them. Per the germline V gene, CDR1 is SGHAT and CDR2 is FQNNGV. The CDR3 extends over 18 amino acids. CDR3 bases: TGTGCCAGCAGCTCGCAACTATCGCGACAGGTACTGAACACTGAAGCTTTCTTT. It yields the protein CASSSQLSRQVLNTEAFF. Full variable domain (remainder filled in from reference TRBV11-2 and TRBJ1-1): EAGVAQSPRYKIIEKRQSVAFWCNPISGHATLYWYQQILGQGPKLLIQFQNNGVVDDSQLPKDRFSAERLKGVDSTLKIQPAKLEDSAVYLCASSSQLSRQVLNTEAFFGQGTRLTVV.

Only one count was recorded for this clone. The chain employs TRBV6-6 and TRBJ1-1, with TRBD1 as a possible D gene (6 bases). Deletions cut 6 bases from V and 4 bases from J, with 15 bases between. This CDR3 has 14 amino acids. Germline V gives CDR1 MNHNY, CDR2 SVGAGI (reference sequence). This CDR3 is CASSPPAGATEAFF. CDR3 nucleotide sequence: TGTGCCAGCAGCCCCCCGGCAGGGGCCACTGAAGCTTTCTTT.

The genes are TRBV6-5 and TRBJ1-4; 7 bases agree with TRBD1. Germline assignment: CDR1 MNHEY and CDR2 SVGAGI. J was trimmed by 5 bases and V by 8 bases; bases with no gene match: 8. The CDR3 sequence is 14 residues long. CDR3 region: CASCLGDSNEKLFF. The CDR3 DNA reads TGTGCCAGCTGCCTAGGGGACAGCAATGAAAAACTGTTTTTT.

The DNA for the CDR3 is TGTGCCAGCAGCTTCCCGGGCTGGGGACAGGGAAATGGCTACACCTTC. Protein sequence: CASSFPGWGQGNGYTF. This chain joins TRBV7-9 and TRBJ1-2; TRBD1 agrees at 9 bases. The CDR3 contains 16 residues. V shed 3 bases, J shed 6 bases, and the junction held 11 bases outside the gene matches. Germline V gene sequence: CDR1 SEHNR, CDR2 FQNEAQ (reference sequence).

This clone was counted once. The gene calls are TRBV10-3 and TRBJ2-3, with 12 bases aligning to TRBD1. The J segment lost 7 bases and the V segment lost 7 bases, leaving 6 bases of the junction unmatched. The CDR3 runs 14 residues. Germline assignment: CDR1 ENHRY and CDR2 SYGVKD. CDR3 sequence reads: CAITGTGGPNTQYF. The CDR3 DNA sequence: TGTGCCATCACCGGGACAGGGGGCCCAAATACGCAGTATTTT.

The sample holds a few counts of this clone. This chain connects TRBV7-2 to TRBJ2-7; D is unclear. Germline V gene sequence: CDR1 SGHTA, CDR2 FQGNSA. Trimming shortened V by 1 base and J by 2 bases, and 9 bases separated the two germline ends. The CDR3 contains 14 residues. The DNA of the CDR3 is TGTGCCAGCAGCTTAGAACGGTTAGCCTACGAGCAGTACTTC. Protein: CASSLERLAYEQYF. The entire variable domain, with the rest obtained from reference TRBV7-2 and TRBJ2-7, is as follows: GAGVSQSPSNKVTEKGKDVELRCDPISGHTALYWYRQSLGQGLEFLIYFQGNSAPDKSGLPSDRFSAERTGGSVSTLTIQRTQQEDSAVYLCASSLERLAYEQYFGPGTRLTVT.

The rearrangement uses TRBV2 and TRBJ2-7, with 10 nucleotides matching TRBD1. The CDR3 is made up of 15 amino acids. The germline V gene encodes CDR1 SNHLY and CDR2 FYNNEI. The ends lost 5 bases at V and 3 bases at J; junction bases unmatched: 7. Here the CDR3 DNA reads TGTGCCAGCAGTCCTCCCGGGACAGGGGTCTACGAGCAGTACTTC. This codes for CASSPPGTGVYEQYF. Complete variable domain (other parts from reference TRBV2 and TRBJ2-7): EPEVTQTPSHQVTQMGQEVILRCVPISNHLYFYWYRQILGQKVEFLVSFYNNEISEKSEIFDDQFSVERPDGSNFTLKIRSTKLEDSAMYFCASSPPGTGVYEQYFGPGTRLTVT.

The rearrangement links TRBV6-5 to TRBJ2-1, with a weak D call TRBD2 (6 bases). V shed 6 bases and J shed 6 bases, with 9 bases lying between them. The germline CDR1 and CDR2 sequences are MNHEY and SVGAGI. CDR3 length: 12 residues. The CDR3 loop is CASRRGLNEQFF. DNA for the CDR3: TGTGCCAGCAGAAGGGGACTCAATGAGCAGTTCTTC.

This clone has only one observation. J is TRBJ2-7 and V is TRBV14, with a tentative D call TRBD2 (5 bases). CDR1 and CDR2 (germline): SGHDN, FVKESK. The CDR3 runs to 12 residues. V was cut by 8 bases and J by 3 bases, with 11 bases left in between. This CDR3 is CASSSGFYEQYF. CDR3 sequence (DNA): TGTGCCAGCTCTTCGGGGTTCTACGAGCAGTACTTC.

CDR3 bases: TGTGCCAGCTCACGGACAGAGAGTGAAGCTTTCTTT. Translating gives CASSRTESEAFF. J is TRBJ1-1 and V is TRBV18; a possible D gene is TRBD1 (6 bases). Germline V gene sequence: CDR1 KGHSH, CDR2 LQKENI. The germline V and J ends were trimmed by 4 bases and 7 bases, with 10 bases remaining between them. CDR3 length equals 12 residues.